This entry describes one T cell receptor (beta chain). The record originates from a study of T cells expressing NK-cell markers. TCRdb reanalyzed the 5' RACE reads and collapses them to one entry per CDR3 protein, without DNA. This sample's table has 440,000 or so distinct CDR3 sequences. The CDR3 is 15 amino acids. Per the germline V gene, CDR1 is SGHNT and CDR2 is YYREEE (reference sequence). This receptor was identified in a woman between 18 and 70 years old in good health. The sample consisted of blood T cells: a sorted CD56 or NKG2C T cell subset, CD4+ or CD8+ T cells, or bulk PBMC T cells (not recorded which). This chain uses TRBV5-4 with TRBJ2-3; the D call from TCRdb, TRBD2, cannot be confirmed without DNA. This CDR3 reads CASSSGGGLGDTQYF.